The rows below give T cell receptor beta chains drawn from one sample of a study of shared clonotypes between healthy human individuals. The method was immunoSEQ multiplex PCR; TCRdb's version includes in-frame clones alone and lacks a portion of them. The sample lists roughly 2.1 million clones, 85% to 95% seen once, with 1.5% to 2% in the top ten. Sequences were obtained from naive CD8+ T cells from PBMCs. These receptors originate from a man in his late teens or twenties in good health. Some clones in this sample may be carry-over from other donors' samples. Each CDR3 is given with its conserved first and last residue. Each record gives: D gene, V gene, J gene, clone size, CDR3 protein, CDR3 DNA. D genes are given only for firm matches. Some rows mark clone size as missing; the rest say once, few, many or name a class of expanded clone.

>TRBD2|TRBV27|TRBJ2-7|-
CTSGWGSSYEQYF
TGTACTAGCGGGTGGGGGTCGAGCTACGAGCAGTACTTC
>TRBD1|TRBV7-9|TRBJ1-2|-
CASSHGQGYGYTF
TGTGCCAGCAGCCACGGACAGGGCTATGGCTACACCTTC
>TRBD2|TRBV9|TRBJ2-7|-
CASSPSPAGTYEQYF
TGTGCCAGCAGCCCCTCCCCAGCGGGGACCTACGAGCAGTACTTC
>-|TRBV7-9|TRBJ2-1|-
CASSGGPNEQFF
TGTGCCAGCAGCGGGGGTCCCAATGAGCAGTTCTTC
>-|TRBV28|TRBJ2-7|-
CASSLAETYEQYF
TGTGCCAGCAGCCTTGCAGAGACCTACGAGCAGTACTTC
>TRBD1|TRBV5-1|TRBJ1-1|-
CASSLSAGGALNTEAFF
TGCGCCAGCAGCTTGAGTGCAGGGGGCGCGCTCAACACTGAAGCTTTCTTT
>TRBD2|TRBV7-8|TRBJ2-1|-
CASSLELAGVNEQFF
TGTGCCAGCAGCTTAGAACTAGCGGGAGTGAATGAGCAGTTCTTC
>-|TRBV28|TRBJ1-2|-
CASSLALDSYGYTF
TGTGCCAGCAGTTTAGCCCTGGACAGTTATGGCTACACCTTC
>-|TRBV2|TRBJ1-2|-
CASRLLDTDFYGYTF
TGTGCCAGCAGACTCCTGGACACAGACTTCTATGGCTACACCTTC
>TRBD1|TRBV9|TRBJ2-2|-
CASSVESQGAYTGELFF
TGTGCCAGCAGCGTAGAGTCACAGGGGGCATACACCGGGGAGCTGTTTTTT
>-|TRBV27|TRBJ1-1|-
CASRMGGINTEAFF
TGTGCCAGCAGGATGGGGGGAATCAACACTGAAGCTTTCTTT
>-|TRBV9|TRBJ1-5|-
CASSVGERQPQHF
TGTGCCAGCAGCGTCGGAGAACGGCAGCCCCAGCATTTT
>TRBD1|TRBV6-5|TRBJ2-1|-
CASAPGQGYNEQFF
TGTGCCAGCGCCCCGGGACAGGGCTACAATGAGCAGTTCTTC
>TRBD1|TRBV15|TRBJ2-7|once
CATSRGQGPYEQYF
TGTGCCACCAGCCGAGGACAGGGTCCGTACGAGCAGTACTTC
>TRBD1|TRBV27|TRBJ1-2|-
CASSSTGGRVGGYGYTF
TGTGCCAGCAGTTCCACAGGGGGACGGGTCGGAGGCTATGGCTACACCTTC
>-|TRBV4-1|TRBJ1-5|-
CASSLKSPSNQPQHF
TGCGCCAGCAGCCTCAAGTCCCCCTCCAATCAGCCCCAGCATTTT
>-|TRBV4-1|TRBJ2-5|-
CASSLGRGQETQYF
TGCGCCAGCAGCCTCGGACGGGGACAAGAGACCCAGTACTTC
>TRBD1|TRBV6-1|TRBJ2-5|-
CASREPGQGSQETQYF
TGTGCCAGCAGGGAACCGGGACAGGGATCCCAAGAGACCCAGTACTTC
>-|TRBV7-3|TRBJ2-2|-
CASSPFGRAENTGELFF
TGTGCCAGCAGCCCCTTTGGCAGGGCTGAGAACACCGGGGAGCTGTTTTTT
>-|TRBV27|TRBJ2-3|-
CASSLFTGTLLDTQYF
TGTGCCAGCAGTTTATTCACCGGGACACTTCTGGATACGCAGTATTTT
>-|TRBV5-1|TRBJ2-7|-
CASSSYSAHAFYEQYF
TGCGCCAGCAGCTCGTACTCCGCTCATGCCTTTTACGAGCAGTACTTC
>TRBD2|TRBV6-4|TRBJ2-1|-
CASSYSGGSYNEQFF
TGTGCCAGCAGTTATAGCGGGGGGTCCTACAATGAGCAGTTCTTC
>-|TRBV2|TRBJ1-2|-
CASSDDSGYGYTF
TGTGCCAGCAGTGATGACAGCGGGTATGGCTACACCTTC
>TRBD1|TRBV6-1|TRBJ2-3|-
CASSDDRGPPTDTQYF
TGTGCCAGCAGTGATGACAGGGGCCCCCCCACAGATACGCAGTATTTT
>-|TRBV27|TRBJ1-1|once
CASSLEGRWNTEAFF
TGTGCCAGCAGTTTAGAGGGGAGATGGAACACTGAAGCTTTCTTT
>-|TRBV11-3|TRBJ2-7|-
CASSSADGPYEQYF
TGTGCCAGCAGCTCGGCGGATGGCCCCTACGAGCAGTACTTC
>-|TRBV4-2|TRBJ2-1|-
CASSPRLVAGNEQFF
TGTGCCAGCAGCCCGAGACTAGTGGCGGGCAATGAGCAGTTCTTC
>TRBD1|TRBV19|TRBJ1-1|-
CASSSRTGGFVDTEAFF
TGTGCCAGTAGTTCGAGGACAGGGGGCTTTGTGGACACTGAAGCTTTCTTT
>TRBD2|TRBV4-3|TRBJ2-3|-
CASSQEESGRTDTQYF
TGCGCCAGCAGCCAAGAAGAGAGCGGGAGAACAGATACGCAGTATTTT
>-|TRBV29-1|TRBJ1-3|-
CSVVGGGNTIYF
TGCAGCGTTGTGGGAGGCGGAAACACCATATATTTT
>TRBD1|TRBV7-9|TRBJ2-3|-
CASSPRAGGNTDTQYF
TGTGCCAGCAGCCCCAGGGCAGGGGGAAATACAGATACGCAGTATTTT
>TRBD1|TRBV28|TRBJ2-3|-
CASSLSYRDRPSTDTQYF
TGTGCCAGCAGTTTATCCTACAGGGACAGGCCTAGCACAGATACGCAGTATTTT
>TRBD1|TRBV7-2|TRBJ1-1|once
CASSPGQTYTEAFF
TGTGCCAGCAGCCCGGGACAGACCTACACTGAAGCTTTCTTT
>-|TRBV6-5|TRBJ2-7|-
CASQSGAHEQYF
TGTGCCAGCCAATCAGGGGCCCACGAGCAGTACTTC
>-|TRBV18|TRBJ2-7|-
CASSPPLAALDYEQYF
TGTGCCAGCTCACCACCCTTAGCGGCCTTAGACTACGAGCAGTACTTC
>-|TRBV9|TRBJ1-2|-
CASSVGGLPNYGYTF
TGTGCCAGCAGCGTAGGGGGACTTCCTAACTATGGCTACACCTTC
>-|TRBV5-4|TRBJ2-4|-
CASSGIGGGSQNIQYF
TGTGCCAGCAGCGGTATAGGGGGAGGGTCTCAAAACATTCAGTACTTC
>TRBD1|TRBV5-1|TRBJ1-6|-
CASSLTVRAGGNSPLHF
TGCGCCAGCAGCTTAACTGTGCGGGCAGGGGGAAATTCACCCCTCCACTTT
>-|TRBV28|TRBJ2-1|-
CASSLRLEQFF
TGTGCCAGCAGTCTCAGGCTGGAGCAGTTCTTC
>-|TRBV4-2|TRBJ2-7|-
CASSQAPWGPEQYF
TGTGCCAGCAGCCAAGCCCCCTGGGGGCCCGAGCAGTACTTC
>-|TRBV13|TRBJ2-2|-
CASSGGRRAGELFF
TGTGCCAGCAGCGGGGGGCGGCGGGCCGGGGAGCTGTTTTTT
>-|TRBV27|TRBJ1-5|-
CASTHRFLNQPQHF
TGTGCCAGCACCCACCGGTTCCTCAATCAGCCCCAGCATTTT
>-|TRBV7-9|TRBJ2-7|once
CASSLARGVLTYEQYF
TGTGCCAGCAGCTTAGCGCGAGGGGTTTTGACCTACGAGCAGTACTTC
>TRBD2|TRBV9|TRBJ2-7|-
CASSEGSGSGYEQYF
TGTGCCAGCAGCGAGGGTAGCGGGAGCGGATACGAGCAGTACTTC
>-|TRBV6-5|TRBJ2-3|-
CASSYRGRRYDTQYF
TGTGCCAGCAGTTACCGAGGACGGAGGTACGATACGCAGTATTTT
>TRBD2|TRBV11-2|TRBJ2-5|-
CASSLDRSGRAGETQYF
TGTGCCAGCAGCTTAGATCGTAGCGGGAGGGCCGGTGAGACCCAGTACTTC
>-|TRBV27|TRBJ2-1|-
CASGLLVGHEQFF
TGTGCCAGCGGACTTCTAGTTGGCCATGAGCAGTTCTTC
>-|TRBV29-1|TRBJ2-1|-
CSVGRDNEQFF
TGCAGCGTTGGCAGGGACAATGAGCAGTTCTTC
>-|TRBV4-3|TRBJ1-5|-
CASSQDLAGQPQHF
TGCGCCAGCAGCCAAGATCTGGCGGGCCAGCCCCAGCATTTT
>-|TRBV7-6|TRBJ2-1|-
CASSPRVSSYNEQFF
TGTGCCAGCAGCCCGCGGGTCAGTTCCTACAATGAGCAGTTCTTC